This T cell receptor (beta chain) was documented in a study of cytotoxic CD8 clonotypes in ibrutinib-treated CLL listed by TCRdb under 2021. For the study in its entirety: In this cohort, around 15 patients were treatment-naive and approximately 10 were relapsed/refractory, while 17 to 18 had unmutated IGHV. Responses were partial in around 25 patients and complete in 2; after median about 68 months follow-up, roughly 14 stayed in remission and about twelve progressed. Response samples were taken after a median of approximately eleven months on treatment, ranging from roughly 6 to 36 months. On average, each sample yielded about 260,000 productive templates and under 95,000 productive rearrangements. Longitudinal samples were obtainable from 26 of the 86 participants in the trial. Cryopreserved peripheral blood mononuclear cells were obtained before treatment, at response, and at either sustained remission or disease progression. Every remission and progressive disease sample was obtained while ibrutinib was still being received by the patients.

Study-level results and caveats: Baseline clonality was found to be higher than that of age-matched healthy donors and was strongly correlated with circulating CD8+ T-cell counts. An increase in clonality was observed at ibrutinib response, with clonality remaining stable during sustained remission and falling back toward baseline at progression. Sustained-remission and progressing patients did not have matched sampling times, and lymph node repertoires were not examined. Public clonotypes were found to be uncommon and were observed to contract or remain stable during treatment; the increase in clonality was shown to reflect expansion of private clonotypes at ibrutinib response.

This clone was seen more than once but under ten times. Its antigen target is currently unknown. Base qualities were left out, and no much larger clone turns up one base away. From its cysteine to its phenylalanine, the CDR3 spans 17 amino acids. Kept here is only the CDR3 DNA, which spans 51 bases and is read in frame from base 1. V is pruned by 4 bases and J by 3 bases, leaving 13 bases of the junction without a gene match. CDR1 SGHVS and CDR2 FQNEAQ are derived from the germline V gene. In light of the paper, this sample's time point label describes: 24 months on ibrutinib. For TCR beta library preparation, 1.5 to 2 micrograms of genomic DNA was extracted from cryopreserved PBMCs. Longitudinal blood samples from CLL patients on ibrutinib monotherapy underwent high-throughput TCR beta sequencing. The patients were enrolled in a single-center, open-label phase 2 trial of ibrutinib monotherapy. Each clonotype received, on average, about 9.7x coverage in deep resolution sequencing performed on a MiSeq, where the target depth lay between 1 in 1 million and 1 in 200,000 T cells. TCR beta libraries were generated with the immunoSEQ hsTCRB Kit. The authors processed their data as follows. Data were analyzed with ImmunoSEQ Data Assistant and ImmunoSEQ Analyzer, with V, D and J genes assigned per IMGT definitions. Clonality, which ranges from 0 to 1, was calculated by subtracting the normalized Shannon entropy of productive rearrangement frequencies from one. Public clonotype analysis was restricted to overrepresented clonotypes comprising at least 0.05% of each patient's repertoire. Some 12 age-matched healthy donor repertoires from immuneACCESS served as clonality controls. TCRdb stores this immuneACCESS table with in-frame sequences only. Part of the clones is absent; in the studies checked, under half of the shortfall reflects unresolved V genes, and no reason is known for the rest. The V and J calls and clone size are taken from that table; D and trimming were inferred from the DNA. This sample has around 250,000 clones in its table, and around 70% of those were observed once. The ten largest clones add up to over 15% of the sample.

Here the sequenced sample was PBMCs, taken after 24 months of ibrutinib treatment. This TCR was recovered from a human donor with chronic lymphocytic leukemia. The rearranged chain carries TRBV7-8 and TRBJ2-7; 9 central bases correspond to TRBD1. Here the CDR3 is given as CASSYGGPGTGIYEQYF. The DNA sequence is TGTGCCAGCAGCTACGGGGGGCCCGGGACAGGGATCTACGAGCAGTACTTC. The variable domain in full, with residues beyond the CDR3 obtained from the reference TRBV7-8 and TRBJ2-7 genes, is GAGVSQSPRYKVAKRGQDVALRCDPISGHVSLFWYQQALGQGPEFLTYFQNEAQLDKSGLPSDRFFAERPEGSVSTLKIQRTQQEDSAVYLCASSYGGPGTGIYEQYFGPGTRLTVT.